This is a list of T cell receptor beta chains from one sample in a study of blood T cell repertoires in COVID-19. The data were produced by immunoSEQ multiplex PCR, yet TCRdb's version contains in-frame clones alone and is incomplete. Here the sample spans 150,000 to 200,000 clones, 80% being singletons. The sequenced sample consisted of peripheral blood. The origin of the receptors is an older man with active or convalescent COVID-19. The CDR3 runs from the conserved cysteine through the conserved F or W. D genes are given only for firm matches. Some rows mark clone size as missing; the rest say once, few, many or name a class of expanded clone.

clone_size,j_call,v_call,d_call,cdr3_nt,cdr3_aa
.,TRBJ2-2,TRBV6-6,TRBD2,TGTGCCAGCAGTCGCCAAGGGTACCTCAGGACTAGCGGGGACACCGGGGAGCTGTTTTTT,CASSRQGYLRTSGDTGELFF
.,TRBJ1-2,TRBV5-1,.,TGCGCCAGCAGCTTGGTTCCAGGCATGTCGTATGGCTACACCTTC,CASSLVPGMSYGYTF
.,TRBJ2-7,TRBV5-8,.,TGTGCCAGCAGCCCACAGGGAAACGAGCAGTACTTC,CASSPQGNEQYF
.,TRBJ2-3,TRBV6-5,.,TGTGCCAGCAGGGGAAGGGAGCGGGATACGCAGTATTTT,CASRGRERDTQYF
.,TRBJ1-1,TRBV3-1/TRBV3-2,.,TGTGCCAGCAGGACAGCCGACACTGAAGCTTTCTTT,CASRTADTEAFF
.,TRBJ1-3,TRBV19,TRBD1,TGTGCCAGTACTAAACAGGGGGCGTCCGGAAACACCATATATTTT,CASTKQGASGNTIYF
once,TRBJ1-1,TRBV6-5,.,TGTGCCAGCAGTTACTCGCGGGGGAACACTGAAGCTTTCTTT,CASSYSRGNTEAFF
.,TRBJ1-2,TRBV27,TRBD1,TGTGCCAGCAGGCCGACAGGGATGCTCTATGGCTACACCTTC,CASRPTGMLYGYTF
.,TRBJ1-2,TRBV7-8,TRBD1,TGTGCCAGCAGCTTTGACAGGGGCGCCCAGGGAGGTGGCTACACCTTC,CASSFDRGAQGGGYTF
.,TRBJ1-1,TRBV3-1/TRBV3-2,.,TGTGCCAGCCTGGGGCAGATGAACACTGAAGCTTTCTTT,CASLGQMNTEAFF
.,TRBJ1-1,TRBV19,.,TGTGCCAGTAGTCCCGGGGGGACTGAAGCTTTCTTT,CASSPGGTEAFF
.,TRBJ2-7,TRBV10-1,.,TGCGCCAGCAGTGAGGGGGACACTTACGAGCAGTACTTC,CASSEGDTYEQYF
.,TRBJ1-4,TRBV20-1,.,TGCAGTGCTAGTTCGGGAAGCTCCGTAAAAGAAAAACTGTTTTTT,CSASSGSSVKEKLFF
.,TRBJ1-3,TRBV5-6,.,TGTGCCAGCAGCTTGGACTCCCTTCGCCCACCCTCTGGAAACACCATATATTTT,CASSLDSLRPPSGNTIYF
.,TRBJ1-2,TRBV30,.,TGTGCCTGGAGTATCGGACAGTATTCCGGCTACACCTTC,CAWSIGQYSGYTF
once,TRBJ1-4,TRBV7-6,.,TGTGCCAGCAGCTCGAGACAGCATGCAACTAATGAAAAACTGTTTTTT,CASSSRQHATNEKLFF
few,TRBJ1-2,TRBV6-2/TRBV6-3,.,TGTGCCAGCAGTTACTCAGAGTATGGCTACACCTTC,CASSYSEYGYTF
.,TRBJ2-7,TRBV4-1,.,TGCGCCAGCAGCCAAGAAGAGAATCTGCCCTACGAGCAGTACTTC,CASSQEENLPYEQYF
.,TRBJ1-5,TRBV5-1,.,TGCGCCAGCAGCATCGGGACACAGAGCAATCAGCCCCAGCATTTT,CASSIGTQSNQPQHF
.,TRBJ2-1,TRBV6-5,TRBD1,TGTGCCAGCAGTCCTACGGGACAGGGGGCGAGTGAGCAGTTCTTC,CASSPTGQGASEQFF
few,TRBJ1-1,TRBV5-1,TRBD1,TGCGCCAGCAGCTTGCAGGGGGCGTCAAACACTGAAGCTTTCTTT,CASSLQGASNTEAFF
few,TRBJ1-1,TRBV2,.,TGTGCCAGCAGTGAATGGGGGCAGCTCGGCAACACTGAAGCTTTCTTT,CASSEWGQLGNTEAFF
.,TRBJ1-2,TRBV10-3,.,TGTGCCATCAGCTCAAAAAGGACTGAGGAGGGCTACACCTTC,CAISSKRTEEGYTF
.,TRBJ1-1,TRBV28,.,TGTGCCAGCAGTTTCATGAACACTGAAGCTTTCTTT,CASSFMNTEAFF
.,TRBJ1-1,TRBV20-1,.,TGCAGTGCTAGTGCTACGTACACTGAAGCTTTCTTT,CSASATYTEAFF
.,TRBJ2-2,TRBV19,TRBD1,TGTGCCAGTAGTAGCGCGGGACAGGGGGCGCCGGGGGAGCTGTTTTTT,CASSSAGQGAPGELFF
.,TRBJ2-5,TRBV9,.,TGTGCCAGCAGCGTAGTTGGGGGGACCCAAGAGACCCAGTACTTC,CASSVVGGTQETQYF
.,TRBJ1-4,TRBV7-8,TRBD1,TGTGCCAGCAGCTCCTGGACAGGGGGTAATGAAAAACTGTTTTTT,CASSSWTGGNEKLFF
few,TRBJ1-4,TRBV30,.,TGTGCCTGGGGTGGAGCCCCCGAAAAACTGTTTTTT,CAWGGAPEKLFF
.,TRBJ2-7,TRBV7-2,.,TGTGCCAGCAGGCCCGGGACACCCTCCTACGAGCAGTACTTC,CASRPGTPSYEQYF
.,TRBJ2-7,TRBV18,TRBD1,TGTGCCAGCTCGCCCGGGACAGGGGCCGAGCAGTACTTC,CASSPGTGAEQYF
.,TRBJ2-7,TRBV10-3,.,TGTGCCATCAGTGAAACTTACGAGCAGTACTTC,CAISETYEQYF
few,TRBJ1-2,TRBV7-9,.,TGTGCCAGCAGCTTAGTCACAGGGTGGGCCCCGGGAGGCTACACCTTC,CASSLVTGWAPGGYTF
.,TRBJ2-5,TRBV6-5,TRBD1,TGTGCCAGCAGAAACCGGGACAGGGGGTCAGAGACCCAGTACTTC,CASRNRDRGSETQYF
.,TRBJ1-2,TRBV6-2/TRBV6-3,.,TGTGCCAGCAGTTGGCGGCGCGGTGTTATTGACTATGGCTACACCTTC,CASSWRRGVIDYGYTF
.,TRBJ1-3,TRBV9,TRBD1,TGTGCCAGCAGCAGACCGGACAGGGGTCACACCATATATTTT,CASSRPDRGHTIYF
few,TRBJ1-6,TRBV7-9,TRBD1,TGTGCCAGCAGCTGGGGACAGCATAATTCACCCCTCCACTTT,CASSWGQHNSPLHF
.,TRBJ1-6,TRBV5-4,.,TGTGCCAGCAGTTCCGGGACATCAGTTTCACCCCTCCACTTT,CASSSGTSVSPLHF
.,TRBJ2-5,TRBV4-3,TRBD2,TGCGCCAGCAGCCAAGTGCGGGGAGGGGAGACCCAGTACTTC,CASSQVRGGETQYF
.,TRBJ2-7,TRBV7-2,.,TGTGCCAGCAGCCCCCGATGGGGGGGGGCGGACGAGCAGTACTTC,CASSPRWGGADEQYF
.,TRBJ2-7,TRBV24-1,.,TGTGCCACCAGTGATTCTGGGAGGTCCTACGAGCAGTACTTC,CATSDSGRSYEQYF
.,TRBJ2-1,TRBV20-1,.,TGCAGTGCTAGTCCCGGTCACAATGAGCAGTTCTTC,CSASPGHNEQFF
once,TRBJ2-2,TRBV27,.,TGTGCCAGCAGTTTGCTTTGGTTATTGGCGGTGTCTAACACCGGGGAGCTGTTTTTT,CASSLLWLLAVSNTGELFF
.,TRBJ1-1,TRBV11-2,.,TGTGCCAGCAGCTTTACAGGGTTGCGCACTGAAGCTTTCTTT,CASSFTGLRTEAFF
.,TRBJ1-1,TRBV5-4,TRBD1,TGTGCCAGCAAAGCGGGACAGGGGGCGACCATGAACACTGAAGCTTTCTTT,CASKAGQGATMNTEAFF
.,TRBJ2-2,TRBV5-1,.,TGCGCCAGCAGCTTGGTGCCGACAGGCCAAACATCGGGGAACACCGGGGAGCTGTTTTTT,CASSLVPTGQTSGNTGELFF
.,TRBJ2-1,TRBV7-9,.,TGTGCCAGCAGGCGACAGGGAGGCAATGAGCAGTTCTTC,CASRRQGGNEQFF
.,TRBJ2-1,TRBV2,TRBD1,TGTGCCAGCAAGAGGACAGGGGGCACGGGGGAGCAGTTCTTC,CASKRTGGTGEQFF
.,TRBJ2-7,TRBV3-1/TRBV3-2,.,TGTGCCAGCAGCCAAGACCCCATGACTAGTTCGGAGCAGTACTTC,CASSQDPMTSSEQYF
.,TRBJ1-3,TRBV29-1,TRBD1,TGCAGCGTTGGTTCTGCAGGGGGCTCTGGAAACACCATATATTTT,CSVGSAGGSGNTIYF
.,TRBJ2-3,TRBV3-1/TRBV3-2,TRBD2,TGTGCCAGCAGCCAAGATTTCGCGGGAGCGGGCACAGATACGCAGTATTTT,CASSQDFAGAGTDTQYF
.,TRBJ1-2,TRBV11-2,.,TGTGCCAGCAGCTTATCAGGGGCGTATGGCTACACCTTC,CASSLSGAYGYTF
.,TRBJ1-5,TRBV19,.,TGTGCCAGTAAAAAGGGGGAACATAGCAATCAGCCCCAGCATTTT,CASKKGEHSNQPQHF
.,TRBJ2-2,TRBV4-1,TRBD2,TGCGCCAGCAGCCCTCGACTAGCCGAGGAGCTGTTTTTT,CASSPRLAEELFF
.,TRBJ2-7,TRBV7-2,.,TGTGCCAGCAGCTTAGAATCAGGGCAGTCGAGGGAGCAGTACTTC,CASSLESGQSREQYF
.,TRBJ1-3,TRBV9,.,TGTGCCAGCAGCGTAAATACAGCCGGAAACACCATATATTTT,CASSVNTAGNTIYF